This is a list of T cell receptor beta chains from one sample in a study of OX40 agonist ivuxolimab in advanced cancers. TCRdb keeps only in-frame clones here, not all; method: immunoSEQ multiplex PCR. The table has 15,000 to 20,000 clones, around 86% seen once; the top ten hold around a third. The sample was CD4+ or CD8+ T cells sorted from blood, taken in a trial of the OX40 agonist ivuxolimab. The receptors come from an adult with an advanced solid tumor such as melanoma, head and neck, liver or kidney cancer. The CDR3 runs from the conserved cysteine through the conserved F or W. The order of the fields is clone size, D gene, J gene, V gene, CDR3 protein, CDR3 DNA. D genes are given only for firm matches. Clone size is stated in some rows and not others, as once, few, many or a class when expanded.

abundance: few
d_gene: NA
j_gene: TRBJ1-1
v_gene: TRBV19
CDR3aa: CASTRGTEAFF
CDR3nt: TGTGCCAGTACCCGCGGCACTGAAGCTTTCTTT

abundance: NA
d_gene: NA
j_gene: TRBJ1-5
v_gene: TRBV6-1
CDR3aa: CASSIHSNQPQHF
CDR3nt: TGTGCCAGCAGCATTCATAGCAATCAGCCCCAGCATTTT

abundance: NA
d_gene: TRBD1
j_gene: TRBJ2-7
v_gene: TRBV27
CDR3aa: CASSKGQGYEQYF
CDR3nt: TGTGCCAGCAGTAAGGGACAGGGGTACGAGCAGTACTTC

abundance: NA
d_gene: TRBD2
j_gene: TRBJ2-3
v_gene: TRBV10-3
CDR3aa: CAISGGLAGLNNSTDTQYF
CDR3nt: TGTGCCATCAGTGGGGGGCTAGCGGGTCTCAATAATAGCACAGATACGCAGTATTTT

abundance: NA
d_gene: NA
j_gene: TRBJ1-1
v_gene: TRBV6-5
CDR3aa: CASSRRYTEAFF
CDR3nt: TGTGCCAGCAGTCGACGCTACACTGAAGCTTTCTTT

abundance: NA
d_gene: TRBD1
j_gene: TRBJ2-1
v_gene: TRBV19
CDR3aa: CASSLGTGKSSYNEQFF
CDR3nt: TGTGCCAGTAGTCTGGGGACAGGGAAGAGCTCCTACAATGAGCAGTTCTTC

abundance: NA
d_gene: NA
j_gene: TRBJ1-3
v_gene: TRBV25-1
CDR3aa: CASSDGENTIYF
CDR3nt: TGTGCCAGCAGTGACGGGGAAAACACCATATATTTT

abundance: NA
d_gene: NA
j_gene: TRBJ1-1
v_gene: TRBV6-5
CDR3aa: CASSSLVLGNTEAFF
CDR3nt: TGTGCCAGCAGTTCTCTCGTTTTGGGGAACACTGAAGCTTTCTTT

abundance: NA
d_gene: TRBD1
j_gene: TRBJ2-5
v_gene: TRBV5-5
CDR3aa: CASSRTGGETQYF
CDR3nt: TGTGCCAGCAGCCGTACAGGGGGCGAGACCCAGTACTTC

abundance: once
d_gene: NA
j_gene: TRBJ1-1
v_gene: TRBV15
CDR3aa: CATSGGLQLNTEAFF
CDR3nt: TGTGCCACCAGCGGGGGGTTACAGCTGAACACTGAAGCTTTCTTT

abundance: NA
d_gene: TRBD2
j_gene: TRBJ2-1
v_gene: TRBV6-4
CDR3aa: CASSEGTSGDNEQFF
CDR3nt: TGTGCCAGCAGTGAGGGGACTAGCGGGGACAATGAGCAGTTCTTC

abundance: NA
d_gene: NA
j_gene: TRBJ2-5
v_gene: TRBV9
CDR3aa: CASSVESGGETQYF
CDR3nt: TGTGCCAGCAGCGTAGAATCCGGCGGGGAGACCCAGTACTTC

abundance: NA
d_gene: NA
j_gene: TRBJ2-7
v_gene: TRBV30
CDR3aa: CAWRRSYEQYF
CDR3nt: TGTGCCTGGAGGAGGAGTTACGAGCAGTACTTC